Following are 25 T cell receptor beta chains from one sample sequenced in a study of blood T cell repertoires in COVID-19. TCRdb keeps only in-frame clones here, not all; method: immunoSEQ multiplex PCR. Found here are about 100,000 clones, 70% to 85% of them singletons; the top ten hold less than 25%. The sample consisted of peripheral blood. These receptor sequences come from a man between 65 and 80 years old with active or convalescent COVID-19.

This rearrangement joins TRBV28 to TRBJ2-1; TRBD2 matches at 8 bases. CDR3 length: 17 amino acids. V gave up 9 bases and J gave up 0 bases; unmatched junction bases: 13. Germline V lookup: CDR1 MDHEN, CDR2 SYDVKM. This CDR3 reads CASFSTSAYPSYNEQFF. CDR3 DNA: TGTGCCAGTTTCTCGACTAGCGCATATCCCTCCTACAATGAGCAGTTCTTC.

This clone has only one observation. In DNA, the CDR3 is TGCGCCAGCAGCTTGGAAGGAGCGAGCAACACCGGGGAGCTGTTTTTT. Encoded protein: CASSLEGASNTGELFF. The chain joins TRBV5-1 to TRBJ2-2; D not certain. Per germline, CDR1 SGHRS and CDR2 YFSETQ. The CDR3 consists of 16 residues. Trimming cost V 0 bases and J 2 bases, with 11 bases left between them.

The chain is built from TRBV30 and TRBJ2-3; 10 positions match TRBD2. The germline V gene encodes CDR1 GTSNPN and CDR2 SVGIG (reference sequence). CDR3 length: 13 residues. With 3 bases clipped from V and 6 bases from J, the junction kept 3 bases outside the gene matches. DNA of the CDR3: TGTGCCTGGAGCCTAGCGGGAGCGGATACGCAGTATTTT. Translation gives CAWSLAGADTQYF.

The chain recombines TRBV12-3 or TRBV12-4 with TRBJ1-4, with D perhaps TRBD1 (5 bases). CDR3 length: 11 amino acids. V was cut by 2 bases and J by 10 bases, with 5 bases left in between. CDR3 in amino acids: CASSLRGKLFF. CDR3 DNA: TGTGCCAGCAGTTTAAGGGGAAAACTGTTTTTT.

This chain links TRBV30 with TRBJ2-1; TRBD2 agrees at 12 bases. The CDR3 extends over 15 amino acids. CDR1 and CDR2 from the germline V gene are GTSNPN and SVGIG (reference sequence). V trimming: 1 base; J trimming: 6 bases; junction bases outside the gene matches: 4. The DNA for the CDR3 is TGTGCCTGGAGTGCCTCTAGCGGGAGGGCCAATGAGCAGTTCTTC. This encodes CAWSASSGRANEQFF.

This clone was observed a single time. The chain carries TRBV6-5 and TRBJ2-7, with 9 positions matching TRBD1. The germline CDR1 and CDR2 sequences are MNHEY and SVGAGI. CDR3 length: 14 residues. Germline trimming cut 6 bases from V and 2 bases from J; bases unmatched to any gene: 5. CDR3 amino acids: CASRQRQGAYEQYF. The CDR3 DNA reads as TGTGCCAGCAGACAAAGACAGGGGGCCTACGAGCAGTACTTC.

The CDR3 here is CASSSTGGGQGNYGYTF. As DNA, the CDR3 is TGTGCCAGCAGTTCCACGGGGGGAGGACAGGGTAATTATGGCTACACCTTC. J is TRBJ1-2 and V is TRBV28, with 8 bases matching TRBD1. V trimming: 4 bases; J trimming: 5 bases; junction bases outside the gene matches: 15. The CDR3 has 17 amino acids. Germline values: CDR1 MDHEN, CDR2 SYDVKM.

The chain has TRBV4-1 and TRBJ2-2; perhaps TRBD2 as D (6 bases). Between the trimmed V and J ends, which lost 1 base and 8 bases, there was a span of 11 bases. CDR1 MGHRA and CDR2 YSYEKL come from the germline V gene. This CDR3 has 14 amino acids. CDR3 amino acids: CASSQGRGEGELFF. CDR3 in DNA: TGCGCCAGCAGCCAAGGGAGGGGCGAAGGGGAGCTGTTTTTT.

This sequence joins TRBV15 and TRBJ2-1; TRBD1 aligns across 8 bases. The V and J ends lost 8 bases and 7 bases, in that order; junction bases with no gene match: 10. The germline CDR1 and CDR2 sequences are LNHNV and YYDKDF (reference sequence). There are 14 residues in the CDR3. The CDR3 sequence is CATGGRGLRNEQFF. The CDR3 DNA reads TGTGCCACCGGGGGCAGGGGGCTTAGAAATGAGCAGTTCTTC.

The gene calls are TRBV7-3 and TRBJ1-6; 9 bases are a match to TRBD1. Trimming took 4 bases from V and 10 from J; bases not matched to a gene: 2. Germline V gene data show CDR1 as SGHTA and CDR2 as FQGTGA. The CDR3 runs 13 residues. The CDR3 loop reads CASSWDRESPLHF. The CDR3 DNA is TGTGCCAGCAGCTGGGACAGGGAATCACCCCTCCACTTT.

The chain recombines TRBV6-5 with TRBJ1-6, with 7 bases that match TRBD1. The CDR3 totals 15 residues. V gave up 6 bases and J gave up 9 bases; unmatched junction bases: 11. Germline V CDR1 and CDR2: MNHEY, SVGAGI. The CDR3 coding sequence is TGTGCCAGCAGCCAGACAGGGATGGTAGTTTCACCCCTCCACTTT. Amino acid sequence: CASSQTGMVVSPLHF.

The chain couples TRBV19 to TRBJ1-2; tentative D call: TRBD1 (6 bases). Trimming removed 2 bases from V and 2 bases from J, with 9 bases in between. Germline CDR1 LNHDA, CDR2 SQIVND (reference sequence). This CDR3 has 14 residues. CDR3 in DNA: TGTGCCAGTAGTATACCAGGGGTCAACTATGGCTACACCTTC. Amino acid sequence: CASSIPGVNYGYTF.

This chain connects TRBV27 to TRBJ2-3, with D maybe TRBD2 (5 bases). This CDR3 contains 15 residues. V was trimmed by 2 bases and J by 3 bases, leaving 12 bases between them. Germline assignment: CDR1 MNHEY and CDR2 SMNVEV (reference sequence). CDR3: CASSLTASSTDTQYF. CDR3 bases: TGTGCCAGCAGTTTAACGGCTAGCTCGACAGATACGCAGTATTTT.

CDR3 region: CASSQGRSVGSYNSPLHF. The DNA for the CDR3 is TGTGCCAGCAGCCAAGGCAGGTCGGTGGGCTCCTATAATTCACCCCTCCACTTT. V usage is TRBV3-1 (or the pseudogene TRBV3-2) and J usage is TRBJ1-6; D not certain. CDR1 and CDR2 from the germline V gene are LGHDT and YNNKEL (reference sequence). V lost 1 base to trimming and J lost 0 bases, with 13 bases between them. The CDR3 length is 18 residues.

This clone was seen only once. The chain joins TRBV5-1 to TRBJ1-2; tentatively, D is TRBD1 (5 bases). Trimming pared 0 bases from V and 4 bases from J, leaving 13 bases between. This CDR3 is 15 amino acids long. The germline CDR1 and CDR2 sequences are SGHRS and YFSETQ. CDR3 sequence reads: CASSLDGGVGYGYTF. The CDR3 DNA is TGCGCCAGCAGCTTGGATGGAGGGGTGGGCTATGGCTACACCTTC.

In its sample, this clone was seen a few times. V and J are TRBV24-1 and TRBJ2-2; 8 bases map to TRBD1. The length of the CDR3 is 15 residues. Germline lookup yields CDR1 KGHDR and CDR2 SFDVKD. The trim removed 7 bases at V and 3 bases at J, leaving 6 bases unmatched. The DNA for the CDR3 is TGTGCCACCAGCAGCCCGGGACAGGACACCGGGGAGCTGTTTTTT. Its translation: CATSSPGQDTGELFF.

The V gene is TRBV5-1, the J gene TRBJ2-5; a possible D gene is TRBD2 (6 bases). The germline V gene has CDR1 SGHRS and CDR2 YFSETQ. CDR3 length equals 13 residues. The germline V and J ends were trimmed by 5 bases and 2 bases, with 10 bases remaining between them. The CDR3 spells CASRLAAQETQYF. CDR3 coding DNA: TGCGCCAGCAGACTAGCAGCTCAAGAGACCCAGTACTTC.

J is TRBJ2-2 and V is TRBV6-4; 7 nucleotides line up with TRBD1. The ends lost 5 bases at V and 0 bases at J; junction bases unmatched: 12. Germline lookup yields CDR1 MRHNA and CDR2 SNTAGT. This CDR3 is 18 amino acids long. Written as DNA, the CDR3 is TGTGCCAGCAGTACCTATGTGACCGGGACAGCGAACACCGGGGAGCTGTTTTTT. The encoded protein is CASSTYVTGTANTGELFF.

The rearrangement joins TRBV6-5 to TRBJ1-6, with D perhaps matching TRBD1 (6 bases). V gave up 7 bases and J gave up 3 bases, with 7 bases separating them. The CDR3 sequence is 13 residues long. The germline V gene encodes CDR1 MNHEY and CDR2 SVGAGI. The CDR3 nucleotides read TGTGCCAGCAAGGGGGTCTATAATTCACCCCTCCACTTT. Its translation is CASKGVYNSPLHF.

The J gene is TRBJ1-2, the V gene TRBV2; 10 bases agree with TRBD1. The V and J ends lost 6 bases and 4 bases, in that order; junction bases with no gene match: 5. Germline V gene lookup returns CDR1 SNHLY and CDR2 FYNNEI. The CDR3 spans 14 residues. The CDR3 coding sequence is TGTGCCAGCAGGCCGGGACAGGGGATCTATGGCTACACCTTC. This translates into CASRPGQGIYGYTF.

This chain joins TRBV7-6 and TRBJ2-5; tentatively, D is TRBD2 (5 bases). V was clipped by 5 bases and J by 2 bases, with 15 bases between them. The CDR3 loop spans 15 amino acids. In germline, CDR1 is SGHVS, CDR2 FNYEAQ. In nucleotides, the CDR3 is TGTGCCAGCAGCGCTAGCCCGCCCCCACAAGAGACCCAGTACTTC. This translates into CASSASPPPQETQYF. The whole variable domain, filled in from reference TRBV7-6 and TRBJ2-5, reads GAGVSQSPRYKVTKRGQDVALRCDPISGHVSLYWYRQALGQGPEFLTYFNYEAQQDKSGLPNDRFSAERPEGSISTLTIQRTEQRDSAMYRCASSASPPPQETQYFGPGTRLLVL.

The chain employs TRBV29-1 and TRBJ1-2; possible D gene TRBD1, 5 bases. The CDR3 extends over 13 amino acids. Germline V CDR1 and CDR2: SQVTM, ANQGSEA. V was trimmed by 6 bases and J by 2 bases, leaving 13 bases between them. This CDR3 reads CSVGGEVNYGYTF. CDR3 DNA: TGCAGCGTGGGGGGTGAGGTGAACTATGGCTACACCTTC.

The CDR3 loop is CASSLGQITEAFF. The CDR3 DNA reads as TGCGCCAGCAGCTTGGGTCAGATCACTGAAGCTTTCTTT. V and J are TRBV5-1 and TRBJ1-1; D call uncertain. Germline V gene sequence: CDR1 SGHRS, CDR2 YFSETQ. The CDR3 is 13 residues long. Trimming pared 0 bases from V and 4 bases from J, leaving 7 bases between.

The CDR3 DNA reads TGCGCCAGCAGCCCTACCGGACTAGCTAGGGAGACCCAGTACTTC. This sequence encodes CASSPTGLARETQYF. This rearrangement joins TRBV5-1 to TRBJ2-5, with 8 positions matching TRBD2. CDR1 and CDR2 from the germline V gene are SGHRS and YFSETQ. Unmatched junction bases numbered 10, after V lost 4 bases and J lost 5 bases. This CDR3 has 15 residues.

The rearrangement uses TRBV6-6 and TRBJ1-1; D possibly corresponds to TRBD1 (5 bases). CDR3 length equals 15 residues. The V and J ends lost 0 bases and 1 base respectively, with 9 bases between them. CDR1 MNHNY and CDR2 SVGAGI come from the germline V gene (reference sequence). CDR3 sequence: CASSYSPGKNTEAFF. CDR3 coding DNA: TGTGCCAGCAGTTACTCGCCAGGGAAGAACACTGAAGCTTTCTTT.